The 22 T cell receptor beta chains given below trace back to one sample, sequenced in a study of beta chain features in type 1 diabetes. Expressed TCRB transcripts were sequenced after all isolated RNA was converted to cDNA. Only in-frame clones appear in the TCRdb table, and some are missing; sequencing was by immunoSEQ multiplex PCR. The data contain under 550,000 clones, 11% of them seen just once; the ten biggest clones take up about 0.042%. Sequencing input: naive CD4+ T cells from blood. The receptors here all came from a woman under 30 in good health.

The CDR3 sequence: CASSLDGTGTLNTQYF. In DNA, the CDR3 is TGCGCCAGCAGCTTGGATGGGACAGGGACGCTGAATACGCAGTATTTT. The V call is TRBV5-1, the J call TRBJ2-3; TRBD1 matches at 9 bases. Germline CDR1 is SGHRS and CDR2 is YFSETQ. V trimming: 0 bases; J trimming: 7 bases; junction bases outside the gene matches: 9. This CDR3 comprises 16 residues.

The CDR3 nucleotides are TGTGCCAGCAGTCGGGACGGGGTTCAGCCCCAGCATTTT. Protein product: CASSRDGVQPQHF. This chain uses TRBV6-5 with TRBJ1-5; D might be TRBD1 (5 bases). Germline values: CDR1 MNHEY, CDR2 SVGAGI. This CDR3 region has 13 residues. Trimming took off 5 bases at V and 6 bases at J, with 11 bases between the two ends.

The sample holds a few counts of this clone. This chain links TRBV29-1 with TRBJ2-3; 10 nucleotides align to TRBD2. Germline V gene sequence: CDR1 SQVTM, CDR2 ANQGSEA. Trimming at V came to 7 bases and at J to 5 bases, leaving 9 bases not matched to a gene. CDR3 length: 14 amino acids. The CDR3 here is CSGGSSGSEDTQYF. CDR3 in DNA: TGCAGCGGTGGTTCTAGCGGGAGTGAAGATACGCAGTATTTT.

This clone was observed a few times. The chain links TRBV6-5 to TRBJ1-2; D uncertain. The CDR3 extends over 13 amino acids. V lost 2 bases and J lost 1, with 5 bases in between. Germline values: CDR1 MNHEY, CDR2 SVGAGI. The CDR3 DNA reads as TGTGCCAGCAGTTACAGATATAACTATGGCTACACCTTC. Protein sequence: CASSYRYNYGYTF.

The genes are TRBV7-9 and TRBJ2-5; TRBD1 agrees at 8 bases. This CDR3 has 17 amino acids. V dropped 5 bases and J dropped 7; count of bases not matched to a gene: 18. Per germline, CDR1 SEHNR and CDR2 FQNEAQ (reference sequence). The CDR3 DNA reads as TGTGCCAGCAGCGCTCGAGAGGACAGGGTCCGAGGAGTGACCCAGTACTTC. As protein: CASSAREDRVRGVTQYF. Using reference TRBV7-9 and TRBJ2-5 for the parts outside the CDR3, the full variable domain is DTGVSQNPRHKITKRGQNVTFRCDPISEHNRLYWYRQTLGQGPEFLTYFQNEAQLEKSRLLSDRFSAERPKGSFSTLEIQRTEQGDSAMYLCASSAREDRVRGVTQYFGPGTRLLVL.

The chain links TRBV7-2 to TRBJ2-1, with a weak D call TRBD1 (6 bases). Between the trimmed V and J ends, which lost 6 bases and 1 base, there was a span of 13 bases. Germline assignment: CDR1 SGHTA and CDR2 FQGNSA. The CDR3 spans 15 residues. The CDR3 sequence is CASRLDRSSYNEQFF. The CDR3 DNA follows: TGTGCCAGCAGGTTGGACAGATCTTCCTACAATGAGCAGTTCTTC.

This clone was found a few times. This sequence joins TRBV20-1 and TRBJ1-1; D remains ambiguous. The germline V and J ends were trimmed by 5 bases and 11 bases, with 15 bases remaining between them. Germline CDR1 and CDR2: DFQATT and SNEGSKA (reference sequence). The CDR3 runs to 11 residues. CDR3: CSALPVTGAFF. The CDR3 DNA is TGCAGTGCTCTGCCCGTGACGGGGGCTTTCTTT.

The CDR3, as DNA: TGCGCCAGCAGTCCCCACCTAGCGACGGAAGAGACCCAGTACTTC. Protein product: CASSPHLATEETQYF. J is TRBJ2-5 and V is TRBV23-1; maybe TRBD2 (6 bases). TRBV23-1 is treated as an ORF (open reading frame) with a function not yet certain. This CDR3 has 15 residues. V was shortened by 4 bases and J by 3 bases, with 15 bases between the two germline ends.

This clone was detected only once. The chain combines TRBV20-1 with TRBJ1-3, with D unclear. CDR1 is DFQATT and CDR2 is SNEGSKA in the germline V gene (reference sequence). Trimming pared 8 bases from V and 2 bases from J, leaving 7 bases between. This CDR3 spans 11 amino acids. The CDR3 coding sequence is TGCAGTCCCCAAACTGGAAACACCATATATTTT. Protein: CSPQTGNTIYF.

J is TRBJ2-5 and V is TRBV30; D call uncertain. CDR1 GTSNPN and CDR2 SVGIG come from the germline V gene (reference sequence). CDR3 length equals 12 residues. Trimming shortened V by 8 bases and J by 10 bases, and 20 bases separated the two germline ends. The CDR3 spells CAVLAGRQFQYF. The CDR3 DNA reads TGTGCCGTTCTGGCCGGACGGCAATTCCAGTACTTC.

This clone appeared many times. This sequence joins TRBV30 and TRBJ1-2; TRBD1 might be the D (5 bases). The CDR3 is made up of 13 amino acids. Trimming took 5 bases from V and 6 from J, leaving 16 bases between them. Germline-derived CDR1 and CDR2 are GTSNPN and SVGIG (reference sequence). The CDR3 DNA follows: TGTGCCTGGGGGGCCCAAGGGTTGCATGGCTACACCTTC. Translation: CAWGAQGLHGYTF. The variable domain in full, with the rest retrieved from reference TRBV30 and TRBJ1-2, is SQTIHQWPATLVQPVGSPLSLECTVEGTSNPNLYWYRQAAGRGLQLLFYSVGIGQISSEVPQNLSASRPQDRQFILSSKKLLLSDSGFYLCAWGAQGLHGYTFGSGTRLTVV.

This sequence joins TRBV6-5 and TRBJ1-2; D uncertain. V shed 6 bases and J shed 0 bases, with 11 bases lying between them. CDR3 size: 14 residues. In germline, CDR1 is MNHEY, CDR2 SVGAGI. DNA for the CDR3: TGTGCCAGCAGCGGAAAAATAGCTAACTATGGCTACACCTTC. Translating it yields CASSGKIANYGYTF.

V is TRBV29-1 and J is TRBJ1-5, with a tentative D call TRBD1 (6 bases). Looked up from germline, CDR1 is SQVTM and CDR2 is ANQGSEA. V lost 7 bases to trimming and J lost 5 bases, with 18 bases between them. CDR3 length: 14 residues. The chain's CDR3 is CSALFRGAYQPQHF. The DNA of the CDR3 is TGCAGCGCATTATTTCGGGGGGCTTATCAGCCCCAGCATTTT.

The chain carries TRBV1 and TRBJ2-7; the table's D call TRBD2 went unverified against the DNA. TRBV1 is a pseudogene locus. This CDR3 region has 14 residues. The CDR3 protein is CTSSQEQSGQREYF. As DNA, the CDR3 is TGCACCAGCAGCCAAGAACAATCGGGGCAGCGGGAGTACTTC.

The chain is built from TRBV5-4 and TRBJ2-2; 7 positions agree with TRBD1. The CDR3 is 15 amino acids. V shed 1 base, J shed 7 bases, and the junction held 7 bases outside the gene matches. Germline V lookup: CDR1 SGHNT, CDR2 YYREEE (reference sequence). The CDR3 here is CASSLKGGRDGELFF. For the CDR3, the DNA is TGTGCCAGCAGCTTGAAAGGGGGCCGGGACGGGGAGCTGTTTTTT.

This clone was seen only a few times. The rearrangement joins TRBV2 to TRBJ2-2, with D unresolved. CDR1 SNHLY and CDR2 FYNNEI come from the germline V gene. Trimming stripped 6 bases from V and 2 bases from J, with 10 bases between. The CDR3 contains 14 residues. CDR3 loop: CASRYRANTGELFF. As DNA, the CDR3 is TGTGCCAGCAGGTACCGGGCCAACACCGGGGAGCTGTTTTTT. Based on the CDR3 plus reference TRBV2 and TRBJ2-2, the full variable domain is EPEVTQTPSHQVTQMGQEVILRCVPISNHLYFYWYRQILGQKVEFLVSFYNNEISEKSEIFDDQFSVERPDGSNFTLKIRSTKLEDSAMYFCASRYRANTGELFFGEGSRLTVL.

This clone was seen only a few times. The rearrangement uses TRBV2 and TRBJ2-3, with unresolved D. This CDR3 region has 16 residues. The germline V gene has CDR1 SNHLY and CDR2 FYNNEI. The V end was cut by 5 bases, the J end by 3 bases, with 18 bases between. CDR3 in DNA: TGTGCCAGCAGTACGAGAACCCACCAGACGACAGATACGCAGTATTTT. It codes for CASSTRTHQTTDTQYF.

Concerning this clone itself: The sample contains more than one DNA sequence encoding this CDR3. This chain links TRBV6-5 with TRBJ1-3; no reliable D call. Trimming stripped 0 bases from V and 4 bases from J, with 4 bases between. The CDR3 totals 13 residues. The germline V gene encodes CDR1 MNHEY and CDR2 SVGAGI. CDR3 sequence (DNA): TGTGCCAGCAGTTACTCAAGCGGAAACACCATATATTTT. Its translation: CASSYSSGNTIYF.

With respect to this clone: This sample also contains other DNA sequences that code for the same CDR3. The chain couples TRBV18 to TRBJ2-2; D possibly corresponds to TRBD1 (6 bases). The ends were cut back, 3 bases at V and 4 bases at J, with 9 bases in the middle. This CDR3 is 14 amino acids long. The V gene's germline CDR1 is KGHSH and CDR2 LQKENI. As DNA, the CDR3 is TGTGCCAGCTCACCGCAAGGGGGCACCGGGGAGCTGTTTTTT. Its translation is CASSPQGGTGELFF.

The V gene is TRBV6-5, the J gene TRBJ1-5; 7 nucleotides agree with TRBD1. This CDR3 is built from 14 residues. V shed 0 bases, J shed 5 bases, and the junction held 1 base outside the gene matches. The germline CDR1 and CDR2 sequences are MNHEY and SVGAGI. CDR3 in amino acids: CASSYSRGDQPQHF. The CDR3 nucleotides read TGTGCCAGCAGTTACTCCAGGGGGGATCAGCCCCAGCATTTT.

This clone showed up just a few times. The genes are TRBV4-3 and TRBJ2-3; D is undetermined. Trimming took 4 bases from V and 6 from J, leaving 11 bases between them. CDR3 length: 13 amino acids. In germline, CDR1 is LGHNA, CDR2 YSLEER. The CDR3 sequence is CASSPKITDTQYF. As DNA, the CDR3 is TGCGCCAGCAGCCCCAAGATTACGGATACGCAGTATTTT.

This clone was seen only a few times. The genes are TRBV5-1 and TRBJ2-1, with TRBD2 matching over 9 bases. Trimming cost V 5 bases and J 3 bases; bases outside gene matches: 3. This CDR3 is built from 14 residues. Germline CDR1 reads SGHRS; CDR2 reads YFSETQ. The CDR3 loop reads CASRVSGSYNEQFF. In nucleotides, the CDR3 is TGCGCCAGCAGGGTTAGCGGGAGCTACAATGAGCAGTTCTTC.